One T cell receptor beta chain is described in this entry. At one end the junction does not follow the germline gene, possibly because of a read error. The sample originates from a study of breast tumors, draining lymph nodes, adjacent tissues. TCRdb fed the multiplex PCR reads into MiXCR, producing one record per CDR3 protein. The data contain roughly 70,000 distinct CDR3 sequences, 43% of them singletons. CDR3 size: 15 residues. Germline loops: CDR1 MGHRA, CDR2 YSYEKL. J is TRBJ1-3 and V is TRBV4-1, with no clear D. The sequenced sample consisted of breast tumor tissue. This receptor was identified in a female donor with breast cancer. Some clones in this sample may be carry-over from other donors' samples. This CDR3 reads CASSQGTSYGNTIYF. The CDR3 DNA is TGCGCCAGCAGTCAAGGAACATCTTATGGAAACACCATATATTTT.